This T cell receptor (beta chain) derives from a study of shared T cell receptors in the human thymus. Generated by immunoSEQ multiplex PCR, the TCRdb table keeps only in-frame clones and is missing some. The data contain 650,000 to 950,000 clones, approximately 85% of them seen just once; the ten biggest clones take up approximately 0.01%. V trimming: 2 bases; J trimming: 0 bases; junction bases outside the gene matches: 10. The germline gives CDR1 SGHDT, CDR2 YYEEEE. The CDR3 runs 17 residues. These records were also assigned to another study, of human thymus T cells. This second report adds: Thymic and blood repertoires seemed to favor certain V and J genes.

The material sequenced was thymocytes. The origin of this receptor is a girl under two years old with a congenital heart defect. This chain joins TRBV5-6 and TRBJ1-1; 7 nucleotides agree with TRBD1. CDR3 residues: CASSFGWGDRVNTEAFF. The CDR3 nucleotides are TGTGCCAGCAGCTTTGGTTGGGGTGACAGGGTGAACACTGAAGCTTTCTTT.